This T cell receptor beta chain derives from a study of CD8 T cells in Susac syndrome. This clonotype was observed once. J was trimmed by 5 bases and V by 5 bases; bases with no gene match: 6. The CDR3 loop spans 14 amino acids. Looked up from germline, CDR1 is DFQATT and CDR2 is SNEGSKA (reference sequence). RNA amounts of roughly 0.5 to 1 ug underwent reverse transcription with random hexamers. TCRdb reprocessed the immunoSEQ multiplex PCR reads via MiXCR and lists one record per CDR3 protein. Altogether about 210,000 distinct CDR3 sequences are present, about 96% being singletons, with the ten largest covering roughly 0.1%.

V and J are TRBV20-1 and TRBJ2-7; 13 nucleotides agree with TRBD2. Sequencing was performed on CD4+ T cells from PBMCs. The TCR was taken from a human donor with multiple sclerosis. The DNA of the CDR3 is TGCAGTGCTCGGGGACTAGCGGGATCCCACGAGCAGTACTTC. It is translated as CSARGLAGSHEQYF.